The sequence of this T cell receptor beta chain was determined in a study of T cell responses to AZD1222 COVID-19 vaccine. This CDR3 is built from 15 residues. Germline CDR1 and CDR2: SGHTS and YDEGEE. Trimming left V 4 bases short and J 0 bases short, with 11 bases between. Study conclusions and caveats: Two doses of AZD1222 preceded a rise in Spike-specific TCR breadth and depth. In a largely white British group with more females than males, clonal diversity was possibly underestimated.

Repertoires were generated with immunoSEQ multiplex PCR, while TCRdb's copy carries only in-frame clones and drops some. Of more than 35,000 clones listed, nearly 85% are singletons. For this clone: The antigen is unknown.

The sequence was collected from an adult in good health. Sequences were derived from peripheral blood, sampled on day 0 of AZD1222 vaccination. The rearrangement uses TRBV5-8 and TRBJ1-5; TRBD1 is a possible D gene (5 bases). In nucleotides, the CDR3 is TGTGCCAGCAGCCGGGGGACTAATAGCAATCAGCCCCAGCATTTT. Translating gives CASSRGTNSNQPQHF.